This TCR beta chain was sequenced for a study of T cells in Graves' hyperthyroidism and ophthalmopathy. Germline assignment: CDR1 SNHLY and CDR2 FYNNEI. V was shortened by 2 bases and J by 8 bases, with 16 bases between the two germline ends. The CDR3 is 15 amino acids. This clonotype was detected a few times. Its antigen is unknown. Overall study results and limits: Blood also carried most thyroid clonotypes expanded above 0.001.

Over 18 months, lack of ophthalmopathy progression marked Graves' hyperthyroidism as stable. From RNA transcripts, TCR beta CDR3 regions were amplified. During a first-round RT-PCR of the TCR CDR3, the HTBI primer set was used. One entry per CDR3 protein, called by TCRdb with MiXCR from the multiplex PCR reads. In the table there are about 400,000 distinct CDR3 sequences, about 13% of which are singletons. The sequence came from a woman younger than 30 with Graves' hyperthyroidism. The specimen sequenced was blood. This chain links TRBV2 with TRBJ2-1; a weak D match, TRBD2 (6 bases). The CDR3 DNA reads TGTGCCAGCAGTGAAAGGTTACTAGCCAGGGATGAGCAGTTCTTC. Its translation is CASSERLLARDEQFF.